This TCR beta chain was documented in a study of blood T cell repertoires in COVID-19. The overall study: COVID-19 samples, acute and convalescent, were from the United States, Italy and Spain. T cells, B-cell-depleted T cells, or PBMCs provided the cDNA or gDNA that served as material.

There are 15 residues in the CDR3. Germline lookup yields CDR1 MNHGY and CDR2 SAAAGT. Trimming removed 10 bases at V and 4 bases at J, with 20 bases between. Authors' processing steps: From reference gene primer amplification, estimates of nucleated cell counts were derived. Measured with immunoSEQ multiplex PCR; TCRdb has only the in-frame clones, and not every one. That table supplies the V and J calls and clone size; D and trimming were determined from the DNA. The sample holds some 100,000 clones, 90% seen once. The origin of this receptor is a man in his forties or fifties with acute or convalescent COVID-19. Sequences were obtained from peripheral blood. The V gene is TRBV6-8, the J gene TRBJ1-5; tentative D call: TRBD1 (6 bases). The CDR3 DNA follows: TGTGCCACAACCCAGGGGACGCATGTTAATCAGCCCCAGCATTTT. Amino acids: CATTQGTHVNQPQHF.